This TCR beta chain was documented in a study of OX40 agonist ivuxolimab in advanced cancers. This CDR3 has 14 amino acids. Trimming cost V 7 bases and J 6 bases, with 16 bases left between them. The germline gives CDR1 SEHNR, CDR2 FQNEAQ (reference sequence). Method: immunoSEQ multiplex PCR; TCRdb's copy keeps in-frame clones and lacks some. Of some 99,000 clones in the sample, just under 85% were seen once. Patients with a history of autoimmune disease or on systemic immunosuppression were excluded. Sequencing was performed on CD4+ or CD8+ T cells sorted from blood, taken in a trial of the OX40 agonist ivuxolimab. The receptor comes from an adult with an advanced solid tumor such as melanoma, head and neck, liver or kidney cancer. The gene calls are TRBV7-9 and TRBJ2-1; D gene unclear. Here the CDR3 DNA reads TGTGCCAGCACCGGGCTGTTGAGTTCCAATGAGCAGTTCTTC. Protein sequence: CASTGLLSSNEQFF. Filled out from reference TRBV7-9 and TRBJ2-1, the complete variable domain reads DTGVSQNPRHKITKRGQNVTFRCDPISEHNRLYWYRQTLGQGPEFLTYFQNEAQLEKSRLLSDRFSAERPKGSFSTLEIQRTEQGDSAMYLCASTGLLSSNEQFFGPGTRLTVL.